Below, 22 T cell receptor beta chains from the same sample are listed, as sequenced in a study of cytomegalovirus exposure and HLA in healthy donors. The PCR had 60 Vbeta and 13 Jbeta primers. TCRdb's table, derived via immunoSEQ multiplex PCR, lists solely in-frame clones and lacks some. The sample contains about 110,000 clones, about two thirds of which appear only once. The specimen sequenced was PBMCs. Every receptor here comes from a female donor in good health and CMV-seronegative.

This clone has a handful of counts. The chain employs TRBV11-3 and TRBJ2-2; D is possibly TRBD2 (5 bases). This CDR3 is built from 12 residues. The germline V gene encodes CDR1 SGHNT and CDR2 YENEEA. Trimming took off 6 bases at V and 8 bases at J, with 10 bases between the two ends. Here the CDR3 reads CASRQLGGELFF. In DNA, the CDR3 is TGTGCCAGCAGACAACTAGGGGGGGAGCTGTTTTTT.

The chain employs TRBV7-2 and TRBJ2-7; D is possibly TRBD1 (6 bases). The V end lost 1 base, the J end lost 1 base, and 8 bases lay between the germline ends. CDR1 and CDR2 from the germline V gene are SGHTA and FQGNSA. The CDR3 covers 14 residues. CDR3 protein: CASSLGTVSYEQYF. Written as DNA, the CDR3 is TGTGCCAGCAGCTTAGGGACAGTTTCCTACGAGCAGTACTTC. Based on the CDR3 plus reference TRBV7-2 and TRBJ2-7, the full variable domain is GAGVSQSPSNKVTEKGKDVELRCDPISGHTALYWYRQSLGQGLEFLIYFQGNSAPDKSGLPSDRFSAERTGGSVSTLTIQRTQQEDSAVYLCASSLGTVSYEQYFGPGTRLTVT.

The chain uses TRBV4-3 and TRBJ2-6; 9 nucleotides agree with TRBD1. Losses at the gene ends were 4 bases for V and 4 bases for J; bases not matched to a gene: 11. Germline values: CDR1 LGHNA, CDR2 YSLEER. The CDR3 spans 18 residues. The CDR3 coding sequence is TGCGCCAGCAGCCTCGTGGCCGGGACAGGGTACGGGGCCAACGTCCTGACTTTC. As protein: CASSLVAGTGYGANVLTF.

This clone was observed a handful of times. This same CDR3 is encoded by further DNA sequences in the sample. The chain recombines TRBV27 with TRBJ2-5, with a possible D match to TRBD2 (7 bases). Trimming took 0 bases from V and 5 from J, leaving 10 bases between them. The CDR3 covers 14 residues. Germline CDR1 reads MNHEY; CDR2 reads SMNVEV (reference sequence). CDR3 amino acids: CASSLSGGGETQYF. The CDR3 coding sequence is TGTGCCAGCAGTTTATCAGGGGGAGGGGAGACCCAGTACTTC.

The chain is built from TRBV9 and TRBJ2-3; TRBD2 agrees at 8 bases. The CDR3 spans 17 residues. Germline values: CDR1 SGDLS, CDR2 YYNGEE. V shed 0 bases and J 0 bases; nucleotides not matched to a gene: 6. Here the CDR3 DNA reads TGTGCCAGCAGCGTAGCGGGAGGGCATCCTAGCACAGATACGCAGTATTTT. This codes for CASSVAGGHPSTDTQYF.

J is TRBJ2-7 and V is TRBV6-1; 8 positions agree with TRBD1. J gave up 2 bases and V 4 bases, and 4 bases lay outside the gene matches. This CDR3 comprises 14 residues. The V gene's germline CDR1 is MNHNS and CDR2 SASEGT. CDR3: CASSGWDRPYEQYF. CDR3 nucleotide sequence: TGTGCCAGCAGTGGGTGGGACAGGCCCTACGAGCAGTACTTC.

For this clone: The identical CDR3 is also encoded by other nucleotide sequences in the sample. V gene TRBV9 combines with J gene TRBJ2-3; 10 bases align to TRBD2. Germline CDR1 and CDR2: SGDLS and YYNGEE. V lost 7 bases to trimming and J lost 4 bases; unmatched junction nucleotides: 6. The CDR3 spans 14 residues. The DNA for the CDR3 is TGTGCCAGCGGAGCGGGAGGGCCAGCAGATACGCAGTATTTT. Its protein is CASGAGGPADTQYF.

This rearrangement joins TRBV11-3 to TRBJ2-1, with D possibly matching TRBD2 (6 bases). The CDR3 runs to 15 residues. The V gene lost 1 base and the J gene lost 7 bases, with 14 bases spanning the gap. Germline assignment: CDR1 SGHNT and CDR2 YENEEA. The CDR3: CASSLVSGGPNEQFF. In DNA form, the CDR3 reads TGTGCCAGCAGCTTAGTATCCGGAGGGCCTAATGAGCAGTTCTTC. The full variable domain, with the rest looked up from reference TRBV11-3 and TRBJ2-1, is EAGVVQSPRYKIIEKKQPVAFWCNPISGHNTLYWYLQNLGQGPELLIRYENEEAVDDSQLPKDRFSAERLKGVDSTLKIQPAELGDSAVYLCASSLVSGGPNEQFFGPGTRLTVL.

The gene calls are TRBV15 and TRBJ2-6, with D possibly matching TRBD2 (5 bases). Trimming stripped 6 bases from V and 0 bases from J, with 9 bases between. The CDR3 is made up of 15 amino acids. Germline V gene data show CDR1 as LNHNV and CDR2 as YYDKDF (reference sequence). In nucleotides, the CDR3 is TGTGCCACCAGGGACTCCCCCTCTGGGGCCAACGTCCTGACTTTC. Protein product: CATRDSPSGANVLTF.

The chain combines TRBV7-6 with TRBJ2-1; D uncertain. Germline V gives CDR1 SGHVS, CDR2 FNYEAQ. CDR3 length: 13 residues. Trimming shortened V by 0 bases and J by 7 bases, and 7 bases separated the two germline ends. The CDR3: CASSLALGNEQFF. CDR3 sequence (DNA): TGTGCCAGCAGCTTAGCGCTAGGTAATGAGCAGTTCTTC. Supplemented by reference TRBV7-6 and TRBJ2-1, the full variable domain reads GAGVSQSPRYKVTKRGQDVALRCDPISGHVSLYWYRQALGQGPEFLTYFNYEAQQDKSGLPNDRFSAERPEGSISTLTIQRTEQRDSAMYRCASSLALGNEQFFGPGTRLTVL.

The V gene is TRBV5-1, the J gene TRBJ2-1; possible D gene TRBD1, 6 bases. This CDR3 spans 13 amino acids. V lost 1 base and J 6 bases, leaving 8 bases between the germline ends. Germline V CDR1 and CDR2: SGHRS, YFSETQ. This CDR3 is CASSLRRGNEQFF. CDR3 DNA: TGCGCCAGCAGCTTGCGCAGGGGCAATGAGCAGTTCTTC.

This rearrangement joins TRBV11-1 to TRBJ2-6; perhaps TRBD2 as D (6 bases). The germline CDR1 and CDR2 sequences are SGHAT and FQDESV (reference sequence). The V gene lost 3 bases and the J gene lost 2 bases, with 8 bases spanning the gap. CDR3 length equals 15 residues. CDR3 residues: CASSFWGAGANVLTF. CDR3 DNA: TGTGCCAGCAGCTTCTGGGGGGCTGGGGCCAACGTCCTGACTTTC.

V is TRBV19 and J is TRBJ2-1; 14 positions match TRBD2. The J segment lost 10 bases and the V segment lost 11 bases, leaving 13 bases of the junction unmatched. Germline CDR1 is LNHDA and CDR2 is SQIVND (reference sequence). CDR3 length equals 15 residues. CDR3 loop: CAGDEGTSGSGEQFF. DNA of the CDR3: TGTGCCGGAGATGAGGGGACTAGCGGGAGCGGAGAGCAGTTCTTC.

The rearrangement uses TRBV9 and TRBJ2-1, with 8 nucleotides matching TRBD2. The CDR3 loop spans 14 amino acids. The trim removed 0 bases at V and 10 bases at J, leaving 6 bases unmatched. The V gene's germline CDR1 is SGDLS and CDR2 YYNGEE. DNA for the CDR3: TGTGCCAGCAGCGTAGTGGGCGGGAGGAGCGAGCAGTTCTTC. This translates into CASSVVGGRSEQFF.

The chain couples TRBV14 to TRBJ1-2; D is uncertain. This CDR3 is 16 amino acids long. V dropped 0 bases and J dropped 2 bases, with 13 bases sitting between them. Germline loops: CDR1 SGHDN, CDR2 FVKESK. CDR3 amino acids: CASSQDRVGRNYGYTF. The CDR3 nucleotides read TGTGCCAGCAGCCAAGATCGAGTAGGGAGGAACTATGGCTACACCTTC.

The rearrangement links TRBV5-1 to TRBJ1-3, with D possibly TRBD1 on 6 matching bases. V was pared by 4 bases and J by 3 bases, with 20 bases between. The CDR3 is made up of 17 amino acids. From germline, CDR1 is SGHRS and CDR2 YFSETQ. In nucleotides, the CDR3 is TGCGCCAGCAGCCCGCAACCAACAGGGTCGGGTGGAAACACCATATATTTT. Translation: CASSPQPTGSGGNTIYF.

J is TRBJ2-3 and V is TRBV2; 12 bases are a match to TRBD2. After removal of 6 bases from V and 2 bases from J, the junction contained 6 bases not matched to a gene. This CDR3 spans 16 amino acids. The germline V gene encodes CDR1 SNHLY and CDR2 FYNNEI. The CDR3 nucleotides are TGTGCCAGCAGCCCGGGACTAGCGGGCCACACAGATACGCAGTATTTT. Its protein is CASSPGLAGHTDTQYF.

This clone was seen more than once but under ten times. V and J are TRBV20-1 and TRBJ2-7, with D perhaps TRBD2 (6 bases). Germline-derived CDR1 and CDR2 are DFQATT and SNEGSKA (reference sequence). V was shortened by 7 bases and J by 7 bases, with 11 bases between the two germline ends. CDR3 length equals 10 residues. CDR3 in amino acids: CSVLAGEQYF. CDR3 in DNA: TGCAGTGTCCTGGCGGGAGAGCAGTACTTC.

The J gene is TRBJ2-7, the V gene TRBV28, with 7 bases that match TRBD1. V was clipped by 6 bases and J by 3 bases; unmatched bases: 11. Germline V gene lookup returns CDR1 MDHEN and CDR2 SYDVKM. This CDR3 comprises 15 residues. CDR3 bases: TGTGCCAGCAGCTACTCCGGGACAGCAAGCTACGAGCAGTACTTC. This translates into CASSYSGTASYEQYF.

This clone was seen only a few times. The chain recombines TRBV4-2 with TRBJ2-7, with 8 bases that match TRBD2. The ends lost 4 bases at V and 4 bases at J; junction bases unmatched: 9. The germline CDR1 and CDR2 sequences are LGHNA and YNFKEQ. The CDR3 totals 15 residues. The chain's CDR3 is CASSPASGLVYEQYF. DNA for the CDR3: TGTGCCAGCAGCCCTGCCTCGGGACTAGTTTACGAGCAGTACTTC.

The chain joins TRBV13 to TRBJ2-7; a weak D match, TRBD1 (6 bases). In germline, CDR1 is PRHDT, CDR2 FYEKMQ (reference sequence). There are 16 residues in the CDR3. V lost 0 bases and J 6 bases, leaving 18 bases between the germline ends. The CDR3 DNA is TGTGCCAGCAGCTTAGGACAGGGAATTAGGGGCCTCGAGCAGTACTTC. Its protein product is CASSLGQGIRGLEQYF.

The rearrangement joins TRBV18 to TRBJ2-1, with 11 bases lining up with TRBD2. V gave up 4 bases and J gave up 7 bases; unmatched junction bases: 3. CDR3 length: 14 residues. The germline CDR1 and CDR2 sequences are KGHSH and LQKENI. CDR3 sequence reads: CASSLTSGSNEQFF. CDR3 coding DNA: TGTGCCAGCTCACTAACTAGCGGGAGTAATGAGCAGTTCTTC.